The rows below give T cell receptor beta chains drawn from one sample of a study of blood T cells in healthy people across ages. Each CDR3 protein gets one entry after TCRdb re-called the 5' RACE reads with MiXCR. The profile covers about 1.4 million distinct CDR3 sequences, with 45% to 70% appearing a single time and roughly 6.3% taken by the ten largest. The specimen sequenced was blood. All receptors derive from a man aged 18 to 35 in good health. The CDR3 runs from the conserved cysteine through the conserved F or W.

j_gene	v_gene	CDR3aa
TRBJ2-7	TRBV20-1	CSAAHQGRGGYEQYF
.	TRBV27	CASSLRVGYEQYF
TRBJ2-7	TRBV29-1	CSVEGDRVPYEQYF
TRBJ2-1	TRBV4-1	CASSQGTTDRIYNEQFF
TRBJ2-3	TRBV6-6	CASSYKGDTQYF
TRBJ1-2	TRBV5-1	CASSLDKSPYGYTF
TRBJ2-7	TRBV7-2	CASSLALRGQYEQYF
TRBJ2-1	TRBV7-2	CASSSAGTADNEQFF
TRBJ2-7	TRBV7-9	CASSTSNGEQYF
TRBJ2-7	TRBV20-1	CSANRGGYEQYF
TRBJ2-2	TRBV12-3/TRBV12-4	CASITGGPGTGELFF
TRBJ2-7	TRBV7-2	CASSWPQGREQYF
TRBJ1-5	TRBV10-2	CASGLRVGQPQHF
.	TRBV6-6	CASTPGRPPYEQYF
TRBJ1-3	TRBV27	CASGAASPGNTIYF
TRBJ2-2	TRBV6-6	CASSTGAATGELFF
TRBJ2-1	TRBV30	CAWSSNEQFF
TRBJ2-1	TRBV7-2	CASSLRGGLNNEQFF
TRBJ2-2	TRBV7-9	CASSTDILLEELFF
TRBJ2-1	TRBV7-8	CASSLEIPSNEQFF
TRBJ1-3	TRBV7-2	CASSLVSGPGNTIYF
TRBJ2-7	TRBV30	CAWSVGRAYEQYF
TRBJ2-3	TRBV5-5	CASSIAGVGSTDTQYF
TRBJ1-1	TRBV29-1	CSVHQGAGTEAFF
TRBJ2-7	TRBV6-2/TRBV6-3	CASSYWDRGFVEQYF
TRBJ2-7	TRBV9	CASSVVWGDPPYEQYF